The 8 T cell receptor beta chains presented below share a single source sample, sequenced in a study of identical twins' blood T cells. TCRdb itself ran the 5' RACE reads through MiXCR, one entry per CDR3 protein. This sample has a few hundred thousand distinct CDR3 sequences; over 25% occur once, and the top ten carry 5.5% to 6.5%. Sequencing input: PBMCs. The receptors here all came from a woman aged 18-55 years in good health.

The DNA for the CDR3 is TGTGCCAGCAGCCCCCAATCGATCGACATGGGAAGGACTGAAGCTTTCTTT. This gives the protein CASSPQSIDMGRTEAFF. V is TRBV7-9 and J is TRBJ1-1, with D hard to call. The CDR3 spans 17 residues. The V gene lost 5 bases and the J gene lost 5 bases, with 24 bases spanning the gap. CDR1 is SEHNR, CDR2 FQNEAQ, per germline (reference sequence).

This clonotype was detected only a few times. The genes are TRBV6-6 and TRBJ1-4; tentatively, D is TRBD1 (5 bases). Trimming pared 5 bases from V and 5 bases from J, leaving 12 bases between. Germline V CDR1 and CDR2: MNHNY, SVGAGI (reference sequence). This CDR3 is 14 amino acids long. The CDR3 here is CASSPRQKNEKLFF. The CDR3 DNA sequence: TGTGCCAGCAGTCCAAGACAGAAAAATGAAAAACTGTTTTTT.

This clonotype was counted only a few times. The V and J genes are TRBV7-2 and TRBJ2-3; the D gene is possibly TRBD1 (6 bases). Germline V gene lookup returns CDR1 SGHTA and CDR2 FQGNSA. This CDR3 is 16 amino acids long. Deletions cut 0 bases from V and 1 base from J, with 11 bases between. The CDR3 sequence: CASSLAGTIGTDTQYF. The CDR3 DNA sequence: TGTGCCAGCAGCTTAGCCGGGACAATAGGCACAGATACGCAGTATTTT.

The J gene is TRBJ1-2, the V gene TRBV11-2; D might be TRBD1 (6 bases). This CDR3 is 13 amino acids long. V was trimmed by 3 bases and J by 3 bases, leaving 8 bases between them. Germline CDR1 SGHAT, CDR2 FQNNGV. CDR3 DNA sequence: TGTGCCAGCAGCTTTCGGACAGACTATGGCTACACCTTC. As protein: CASSFRTDYGYTF.

This clonotype was observed a few times. The genes are TRBV18 and TRBJ1-1; D gene uncertain. This CDR3 spans 13 amino acids. From germline, CDR1 is KGHSH and CDR2 LQKENI. The V and J ends lost 0 bases and 7 bases respectively, with 9 bases between them. CDR3 DNA: TGTGCCAGCTCACCACCGTTGGGAGGTGAAGCTTTCTTT. Translated, it gives CASSPPLGGEAFF.

This chain joins TRBV9 and TRBJ2-1; no firm D call. The CDR3 has 15 amino acids. V shed 0 bases and J shed 0 bases, with 7 bases lying between them. The germline gives CDR1 SGDLS, CDR2 YYNGEE. The DNA of the CDR3 is TGTGCCAGCAGCGTAGCAGTGAGCTCCTACAATGAGCAGTTCTTC. It yields the protein CASSVAVSSYNEQFF. Variable domain in full (rest from reference TRBV9 and TRBJ2-1): DSGVTQTPKHLITATGQRVTLRCSPRSGDLSVYWYQQSLDQGLQFLIQYYNGEERAKGNILERFSAQQFPDLHSELNLSSLELGDSALYFCASSVAVSSYNEQFFGPGTRLTVL.

This clonotype turned up a few times. The rearrangement uses TRBV10-3 and TRBJ1-2; D is perhaps TRBD1 (5 bases). The CDR3 totals 13 residues. Trimming shortened V by 7 bases and J by 3 bases, and 12 bases separated the two germline ends. The V gene's germline CDR1 is ENHRY and CDR2 SYGVKD. The CDR3 spells CAITEGPDYGYTF. DNA of the CDR3: TGTGCCATCACCGAGGGGCCTGACTATGGCTACACCTTC.

The V gene is TRBV12-3 or TRBV12-4, the J gene TRBJ2-7; D ambiguous. This CDR3 is 13 amino acids long. V shed 6 bases and J shed 1 base, with 10 bases lying between them. This chain's CDR3 is CASRLTLSYEQYF. The CDR3 bases are TGTGCCAGCAGGTTGACACTTTCCTACGAGCAGTACTTC.